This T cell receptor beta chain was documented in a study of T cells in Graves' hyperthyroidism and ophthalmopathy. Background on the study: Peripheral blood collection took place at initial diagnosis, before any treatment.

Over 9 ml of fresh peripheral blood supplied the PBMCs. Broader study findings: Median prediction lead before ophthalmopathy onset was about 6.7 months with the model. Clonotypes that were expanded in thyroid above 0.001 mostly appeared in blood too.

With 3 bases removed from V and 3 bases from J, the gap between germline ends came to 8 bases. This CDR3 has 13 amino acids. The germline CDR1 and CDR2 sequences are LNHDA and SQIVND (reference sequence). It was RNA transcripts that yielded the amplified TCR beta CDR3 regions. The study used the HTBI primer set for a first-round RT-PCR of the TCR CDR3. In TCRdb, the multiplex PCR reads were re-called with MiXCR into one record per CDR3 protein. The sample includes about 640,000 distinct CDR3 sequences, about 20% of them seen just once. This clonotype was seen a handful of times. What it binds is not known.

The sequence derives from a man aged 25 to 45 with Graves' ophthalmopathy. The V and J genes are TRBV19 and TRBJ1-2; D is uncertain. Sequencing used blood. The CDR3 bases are TGTGCCAGTAGTATTAGTTCGTACTATGGCTACACCTTC. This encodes CASSISSYYGYTF.